These 27 T cell receptor beta chains share one sample of origin, sequenced in a study of blood T cell repertoires in COVID-19. Clones were read by immunoSEQ multiplex PCR, and TCRdb kept only the in-frame ones, dropping some. In the table there are about 240,000 clones, about nine tenths of which are singletons. What was sequenced was peripheral blood. The receptors derive from a man between 60 and 75 years old who had recovered from COVID-19.

The chain is built from TRBV5-6 and TRBJ2-3; a weak D match, TRBD1 (6 bases). From germline, CDR1 is SGHDT and CDR2 YYEEEE. V was pared by 3 bases and J by 4 bases, with 15 bases between. The CDR3 covers 15 residues. This chain's CDR3 is CASSYLGGGADTQYF. The CDR3 region has the DNA TGTGCCAGCAGCTATTTGGGTGGGGGCGCAGATACGCAGTATTTT.

The rearrangement links TRBV18 to TRBJ2-5, with 7 nucleotides matching TRBD1. The CDR3 is 14 amino acids. Germline CDR1 reads KGHSH; CDR2 reads LQKENI. The V segment lost 8 bases and the J segment 1 base; nucleotides outside the gene matches: 7. CDR3 coding DNA: TGTGCCAGCACGGGACAGAAGGGCCAAGAGACCCAGTACTTC. It yields the protein CASTGQKGQETQYF.

The gene calls are TRBV6-1 and TRBJ1-2; 8 nucleotides align to TRBD1. Germline loops: CDR1 MNHNS, CDR2 SASEGT. The CDR3 consists of 15 residues. The V segment lost 0 bases and the J segment 3 bases; nucleotides outside the gene matches: 3. The CDR3 reads CASSEAPGGYYGYTF. CDR3 bases: TGTGCCAGCAGTGAAGCGCCAGGGGGCTACTATGGCTACACCTTC.

This clone was seen more than once but under ten times. The CDR3 DNA reads as TGTGCCAGCAGCCGCCGAGGAGGAGGTAACACCGGGGAGCTGTTTTTT. Protein product: CASSRRGGGNTGELFF. J is TRBJ2-2 and V is TRBV2; the D gene is possibly TRBD2 (5 bases). Germline assignment: CDR1 SNHLY and CDR2 FYNNEI. The CDR3 spans 16 residues. V dropped 6 bases and J dropped 2 bases, with 16 bases sitting between them.

The chain employs TRBV5-1 and TRBJ2-2; tentative D call: TRBD2 (5 bases). The ends were cut back, 3 bases at V and 0 bases at J, with 18 bases in the middle. CDR1 and CDR2 from the germline V gene are SGHRS and YFSETQ. CDR3 length equals 18 residues. In DNA, the CDR3 is TGCGCCAGCAGCTCCCCGAGAGGCGGGCCCGCGAACACCGGGGAGCTGTTTTTT. Amino acid sequence: CASSSPRGGPANTGELFF.

The V call is TRBV3-1 (or the pseudogene TRBV3-2), the J call TRBJ2-5, with 7 nucleotides matching TRBD1. Trimming at V came to 0 bases and at J to 2 bases, leaving 3 bases not matched to a gene. The germline V gene has CDR1 LGHDT and CDR2 YNNKEL (reference sequence). The CDR3 is 15 residues long. CDR3 amino acids: CASSQDIRGQETQYF. The CDR3 DNA follows: TGTGCCAGCAGCCAAGATATCAGGGGGCAAGAGACCCAGTACTTC.

The rearrangement uses TRBV6-2 or TRBV6-3 and TRBJ2-2, with 10 positions matching TRBD2. Germline values: CDR1 MNHEY, CDR2 SVGEGT. Trimming took 3 bases from V and 7 from J; bases not matched to a gene: 14. The CDR3 consists of 18 residues. In DNA form, the CDR3 reads TGTGCCAGCAGTTATCACCCCGGGCTAGCGGGGGCTGGCGGGGAGCTGTTTTTT. This codes for CASSYHPGLAGAGGELFF.

The gene calls are TRBV7-8 and TRBJ1-2, with D maybe TRBD1 (5 bases). Trimming stripped 6 bases from V and 4 bases from J, with 12 bases between. This CDR3 has 13 amino acids. Germline loops: CDR1 SGHVS, CDR2 FQNEAQ. The CDR3 bases are TGTGCCAGCAGGTCCCGGGGGGGCTATGGCTACACCTTC. Amino acids: CASRSRGGYGYTF.

The rearrangement uses TRBV19 and TRBJ2-3; TRBD1 might be the D (5 bases). The CDR3 length is 15 residues. CDR1 is LNHDA, CDR2 SQIVND, per germline (reference sequence). V lost 6 bases and J lost 1, with 14 bases in between. CDR3 protein: CASRGPTLGTDTQYF. Written as DNA, the CDR3 is TGTGCCAGTAGGGGGCCTACCCTCGGCACAGATACGCAGTATTTT. The whole variable domain, filled in from reference TRBV19 and TRBJ2-3, reads DGGITQSPKYLFRKEGQNVTLSCEQNLNHDAMYWYRQDPGQGLRLIYYSQIVNDFQKGDIAEGYSVSREKKESFPLTVTSAQKNPTAFYLCASRGPTLGTDTQYFGPGTRLTVL.

J is TRBJ2-1 and V is TRBV6-5, with 11 bases matching TRBD2. Per germline, CDR1 MNHEY and CDR2 SVGAGI. This CDR3 contains 15 residues. Trimming took 4 bases from V and 3 from J; bases not matched to a gene: 2. CDR3 DNA sequence: TGTGCCAGCAGTTCCCTAGCGGGGGGCTACAATGAGCAGTTCTTC. The encoded protein is CASSSLAGGYNEQFF.

V usage is TRBV5-1 and J usage is TRBJ2-1; D is unclear. CDR3 length: 13 residues. Trimming took 4 bases from V and 0 from J, leaving 5 bases between them. Germline loops: CDR1 SGHRS, CDR2 YFSETQ. The DNA for the CDR3 is TGCGCCAGCAGCCCAGGCTCCTACAATGAGCAGTTCTTC. Amino acids: CASSPGSYNEQFF. The full variable domain, its missing parts supplied by reference TRBV5-1 and TRBJ2-1, is KAGVTQTPRYLIKTRGQQVTLSCSPISGHRSVSWYQQTPGQGLQFLFEYFSETQRNKGNFPGRFSGRQFSNSRSEMNVSTLELGDSALYLCASSPGSYNEQFFGPGTRLTVL.

This clone was detected once. The CDR3 DNA follows: TGTGCCAGTAGGACAGGGGACAGGGGGTTCACTGAGCAGTTCTTC. Residues: CASRTGDRGFTEQFF. This sequence joins TRBV19 and TRBJ2-1, with 11 bases aligning to TRBD1. Trimming removed 6 bases from V and 9 bases from J; junction bases left unmatched: 10. The CDR3 totals 15 residues. CDR1 and CDR2 from the germline V gene are LNHDA and SQIVND (reference sequence).

DNA for the CDR3: TGTGCCAGCAGCTCTACTAGCAACGACGACAATGAGCAGTTCTTC. Amino acid sequence: CASSSTSNDDNEQFF. V usage is TRBV6-2 or TRBV6-3 and J usage is TRBJ2-1, with D possibly matching TRBD2 (6 bases). Germline CDR1 reads MNHEY; CDR2 reads SVGEGT. V lost 6 bases and J 5 bases, leaving 17 bases between the germline ends. CDR3 size: 15 residues.

This sequence joins TRBV15 and TRBJ2-2; TRBD2 might be the D (6 bases). CDR3 size: 16 residues. Trimming removed 3 bases at V and 2 bases at J, with 13 bases between. Germline CDR1 LNHNV, CDR2 YYDKDF (reference sequence). DNA for the CDR3: TGTGCCACCAGCAGGGCGGGACTCTCAAACACCGGGGAGCTGTTTTTT. Its translation is CATSRAGLSNTGELFF.

This chain joins TRBV7-8 and TRBJ1-1; D perhaps matches TRBD1 (5 bases). The CDR3 contains 14 residues. CDR1 is SGHVS and CDR2 is FQNEAQ in the germline V gene. V was cut by 3 bases and J by 5 bases, with 13 bases left in between. For the CDR3, the DNA is TGTGCCAGCAGCTTGCAGGGTCTGGGGACTGAAGCTTTCTTT. Translating gives CASSLQGLGTEAFF.

The genes are TRBV5-4 and TRBJ1-3, with D unresolved. In germline, CDR1 is SGHNT, CDR2 YYREEE (reference sequence). V was trimmed by 0 bases and J by 0 bases, leaving 7 bases between them. The length of the CDR3 is 15 residues. CDR3 region: CASSLDTSSGNTIYF. The CDR3 DNA sequence: TGTGCCAGCAGCTTGGACACCAGCTCTGGAAACACCATATATTTT.

In nucleotides, the CDR3 is TGTGCCAGCAGCCCCCCCCGGGGGGGGAGGAACACTGAAGCTTTCTTT. It is translated as CASSPPRGGRNTEAFF. The chain combines TRBV3-1 (or the pseudogene TRBV3-2) with TRBJ1-1; D may be TRBD1 (5 bases). Trimming took off 4 bases at V and 1 base at J, with 16 bases between the two ends. The length of the CDR3 is 16 residues. Germline V lookup: CDR1 LGHDT, CDR2 YNNKEL (reference sequence).

The rearrangement joins TRBV14 to TRBJ2-4; perhaps TRBD2 as D (6 bases). V lost 4 bases and J 12 bases, leaving 16 bases between the germline ends. Germline CDR1 and CDR2: SGHDN and FVKESK. The CDR3 spans 13 residues. The CDR3 here is CASSRWGDLDQYF. In DNA, the CDR3 is TGTGCCAGCAGCCGATGGGGGGACCTCGATCAGTACTTC.

The chain links TRBV7-9 to TRBJ2-7; D gene unclear. Germline V gene lookup returns CDR1 SEHNR and CDR2 FQNEAQ (reference sequence). The CDR3 runs 13 residues. Trimming removed 5 bases from V and 2 bases from J, with 10 bases in between. As DNA, the CDR3 is TGTGCCAGCAGCACCGCAGGTACCTACGAGCAGTACTTC. The encoded protein is CASSTAGTYEQYF.

CDR3 in amino acids: CSVTGQGAHYGYTF. The CDR3 DNA sequence: TGCAGCGTTACGGGACAGGGGGCTCACTATGGCTACACCTTC. This chain links TRBV29-1 with TRBJ1-2; 12 bases line up with TRBD1. This CDR3 has 14 residues. The V gene's germline CDR1 is SQVTM and CDR2 ANQGSEA. V gave up 5 bases and J gave up 3 bases; unmatched junction bases: 4.

This rearrangement joins TRBV15 to TRBJ2-2; no clear D. The V end lost 5 bases, the J end lost 4 bases, and 11 bases lay between the germline ends. Germline CDR1 and CDR2: LNHNV and YYDKDF (reference sequence). This CDR3 is built from 14 residues. DNA for the CDR3: TGTGCCACCAGCTCCGGAGCGAGCACCGGGGAGCTGTTTTTT. It encodes CATSSGASTGELFF.

The gene calls are TRBV2 and TRBJ2-5; D possibly corresponds to TRBD1 (6 bases). CDR1 is SNHLY, CDR2 FYNNEI, per germline. The V gene lost 7 bases and the J gene lost 2 bases, with 17 bases spanning the gap. This CDR3 spans 15 amino acids. In DNA, the CDR3 is TGTGCCAGCACCGCGGGCCAGGGGCGACAAGAGACCCAGTACTTC. Protein product: CASTAGQGRQETQYF. The variable domain in full, with the rest retrieved from reference TRBV2 and TRBJ2-5, is EPEVTQTPSHQVTQMGQEVILRCVPISNHLYFYWYRQILGQKVEFLVSFYNNEISEKSEIFDDQFSVERPDGSNFTLKIRSTKLEDSAMYFCASTAGQGRQETQYFGPGTRLLVL.

This clone was seen ten or more times. The chain links TRBV20-1 to TRBJ1-4, with unresolved D. CDR3 length equals 15 residues. V lost 3 bases and J lost 8, with 19 bases in between. The germline CDR1 and CDR2 sequences are DFQATT and SNEGSKA (reference sequence). The CDR3 here is CSASIQSLRKEKLFF. The CDR3 nucleotides read TGCAGTGCTAGTATACAGTCCCTAAGGAAAGAAAAACTGTTTTTT.

This clone was seen only once. The chain couples TRBV12-3 or TRBV12-4 to TRBJ2-7, with D perhaps matching TRBD1 (6 bases). Trimming pared 3 bases from V and 2 bases from J, leaving 8 bases between. This CDR3 contains 13 residues. The CDR3 DNA sequence: TGTGCCAGCAGTTTCCGGGACACCTACGAGCAGTACTTC. Encoded protein: CASSFRDTYEQYF.

The table lists this clone with a count of one. The chain uses TRBV9 and TRBJ2-1; D may be TRBD2 (5 bases). This CDR3 has 13 amino acids. Looked up from germline, CDR1 is SGDLS and CDR2 is YYNGEE. The ends were cut back, 2 bases at V and 7 bases at J, with 10 bases in the middle. CDR3 amino acids: CASSVTGDNEQFF. CDR3 DNA: TGTGCCAGCAGCGTCACCGGGGATAATGAGCAGTTCTTC.

The chain uses TRBV9 and TRBJ1-6, with D perhaps TRBD1 (5 bases). CDR1 SGDLS and CDR2 YYNGEE come from the germline V gene. Trimming removed 3 bases from V and 7 bases from J, with 14 bases in between. This CDR3 has 15 residues. CDR3 sequence: CASSGGGGSNSPLHF. Here the CDR3 DNA reads TGTGCCAGCAGCGGCGGGGGGGGGTCCAATTCACCCCTCCACTTT. The complete variable domain, with remaining parts taken from reference TRBV9 and TRBJ1-6, reads DSGVTQTPKHLITATGQRVTLRCSPRSGDLSVYWYQQSLDQGLQFLIQYYNGEERAKGNILERFSAQQFPDLHSELNLSSLELGDSALYFCASSGGGGSNSPLHFGNGTRLTVT.

This clone was detected a few times. The V call is TRBV30, the J call TRBJ1-2, with a tentative D call TRBD1 (6 bases). Germline lookup yields CDR1 GTSNPN and CDR2 SVGIG (reference sequence). V gave up 3 bases and J gave up 5 bases, with 13 bases separating them. CDR3 length: 13 amino acids. CDR3 coding DNA: TGTGCCTGGAGGTCCAAGGGGGTTTATGGCTACACCTTC. Translating it yields CAWRSKGVYGYTF.